Shown below are 20 T cell receptor beta chains from a single sample sequenced in a study of identical twins. From the 5' RACE reads, TCRdb called clonotypes with MiXCR, one entry per CDR3 protein. The sample records 420,000 or so distinct CDR3 sequences, under 20% being singletons. The sequencing sample was made of naive T cells sorted from blood. The receptors shown here come from a man in his fifties in good health.

The chain joins TRBV3-1 to TRBJ1-5; perhaps TRBD1 as D (5 bases). The CDR3 sequence is 14 residues long. The ends were cut back, 1 base at V and 7 bases at J, with 11 bases in the middle. CDR1 and CDR2 (germline): LGHDT, YNNKEL (reference sequence). For the CDR3, the DNA is TGTGCCAGCAGCCAAGTGGGGGGTGAGCAGCCCCAGCATTTT. This codes for CASSQVGGEQPQHF.

This clonotype was found a few times. The rearrangement joins TRBV3-1 to TRBJ1-1; D not certain. Germline loops: CDR1 LGHDT, CDR2 YNNKEL (reference sequence). V was cut by 4 bases and J by 7 bases, with 16 bases left in between. The CDR3 spans 14 residues. CDR3 sequence: CASSRASSRVEAFF. DNA of the CDR3: TGTGCCAGCAGCCGGGCCAGTTCGAGGGTTGAAGCTTTCTTT. The complete variable domain, with remaining parts taken from reference TRBV3-1 and TRBJ1-1, reads DTAVSQTPKYLVTQMGNDKSIKCEQNLGHDTMYWYKQDSKKFLKIMFSYNNKELIINETVPNRFSPKSPDKAHLNLHINSLELGDSAVYFCASSRASSRVEAFFGQGTRLTVV.

This clonotype occurred a few times. The V gene is TRBV3-1, the J gene TRBJ2-5; D is possibly TRBD1 (6 bases). Trimming stripped 5 bases from V and 1 base from J, with 14 bases between. CDR3 length: 15 residues. CDR1 and CDR2 (germline): LGHDT, YNNKEL (reference sequence). In nucleotides, the CDR3 is TGTGCCAGCAGCTCCGGGACACCAATCCAAGAGACCCAGTACTTC. Encoded protein: CASSSGTPIQETQYF.

Only a few counts were recorded for this clonotype. V gene TRBV20-1 combines with J gene TRBJ1-1; D is undetermined. V was cut by 6 bases and J by 1 base, with 9 bases left in between. Germline V gene sequence: CDR1 DFQATT, CDR2 SNEGSKA (reference sequence). The CDR3 consists of 12 residues. CDR3 sequence reads: CSATDGNTEAFF. In DNA form, the CDR3 reads TGCAGTGCGACTGACGGGAACACTGAAGCTTTCTTT.

V is TRBV20-1 and J is TRBJ1-6; perhaps TRBD1 as D (5 bases). The CDR3 totals 15 residues. V was trimmed by 6 bases and J by 0 bases, leaving 12 bases between them. Per germline, CDR1 DFQATT and CDR2 SNEGSKA (reference sequence). The CDR3 region is CSATQGSSYNSPLHF. The CDR3 bases are TGCAGTGCAACCCAGGGAAGCTCCTATAATTCACCCCTCCACTTT.

The gene calls are TRBV5-1 and TRBJ2-7, with D perhaps TRBD1 or TRBD2 (5 bases each). Trimming cost V 0 bases and J 7 bases, with 17 bases left between them. The CDR3 loop spans 15 amino acids. Germline V gives CDR1 SGHRS, CDR2 YFSETQ. CDR3 nucleotide sequence: TGCGCCAGCAGCTTGGGACCAGGGACGCCTGGGGAGCAGTACTTC. This encodes CASSLGPGTPGEQYF.

This clonotype was seen ten or more times. DNA of the CDR3: TGTGCCAGCAGCTTTTTAGTGTCGGCTTACCAGGCGCCTTCAGTCGGGGAGCTGTTTTTT. The encoded protein is CASSFLVSAYQAPSVGELFF. The chain joins TRBV5-6 to TRBJ2-2; D uncertain. This CDR3 spans 20 amino acids. Deletions cut 2 bases from V and 7 bases from J, with 30 bases between. Germline V lookup: CDR1 SGHDT, CDR2 YYEEEE.

This clonotype has at least ten counts. The chain couples TRBV5-1 to TRBJ2-7, with TRBD2 matching 8 bases. Germline V lookup: CDR1 SGHRS, CDR2 YFSETQ. The J segment lost 2 bases and the V segment lost 2 bases, leaving 6 bases of the junction unmatched. The CDR3 sequence is 15 residues long. This CDR3 reads CASSLSASGPYEQYF. CDR3 coding DNA: TGCGCCAGCAGCTTATCGGCTAGCGGGCCCTACGAGCAGTACTTC. The variable domain in full, completed from reference TRBV5-1 and TRBJ2-7, reads KAGVTQTPRYLIKTRGQQVTLSCSPISGHRSVSWYQQTPGQGLQFLFEYFSETQRNKGNFPGRFSGRQFSNSRSEMNVSTLELGDSALYLCASSLSASGPYEQYFGPGTRLTVT.

The count of this clonotype is one. A clone one base away is much larger, so this may be a read error. The V gene is TRBV7-6, the J gene TRBJ2-1; D gene unclear. The V end was cut by 5 bases, the J end by 0 bases, with 11 bases between. The CDR3 consists of 15 residues. The germline V gene encodes CDR1 SGHVS and CDR2 FNYEAQ. The CDR3 loop is CASSRDVCSYNEQFF. As DNA, the CDR3 is TGTGCCAGCAGCAGAGACGTCTGCTCCTACAATGAGCAGTTCTTC.

Many counts were recorded for this clonotype. This chain joins TRBV20-1 and TRBJ2-1, with D possibly being TRBD2 (6 bases). Between the trimmed V and J ends, which lost 1 base and 9 bases, there was a span of 16 bases. The CDR3 has 14 residues. From germline, CDR1 is DFQATT and CDR2 SNEGSKA (reference sequence). The DNA of the CDR3 is TGCAGTGCTAGAGGGGGGGAGAGGGCCCCTGAGCAGTTCTTC. Translation gives CSARGGERAPEQFF.

The CDR3 loop is CASSLRDTVRPQHF. CDR3 coding DNA: TGTGCCAGCAGCCTCCGGGACACGGTTCGGCCCCAGCATTTT. This chain joins TRBV7-8 and TRBJ1-5, with D tentatively TRBD1 (6 bases). Germline V gene lookup returns CDR1 SGHVS and CDR2 FQNEAQ. The CDR3 has 14 residues. V lost 5 bases to trimming and J lost 9 bases, with 17 bases between them.

This clonotype was counted at least ten times. J is TRBJ2-5 and V is TRBV4-3, with D possibly matching TRBD1 (6 bases). The V gene's germline CDR1 is LGHNA and CDR2 YSLEER. V was trimmed by 6 bases and J by 2 bases, leaving 10 bases between them. CDR3 length: 13 amino acids. CDR3 residues: CASSRDIQETQYF. CDR3 nucleotide sequence: TGCGCCAGCAGTCGGGACATTCAAGAGACCCAGTACTTC.

A remark on this clonotype: A much larger clonotype is one base distant, so this may be a read error. The rearrangement joins TRBV5-1 to TRBJ2-2; 7 bases match TRBD1. The CDR3 covers 15 residues. Germline CDR1 is SGHRS and CDR2 is YFSETQ. CDR3 bases: TGCGCCAGCAGCCCGTTACAGGGGAACACCTGGGAGCTGTTTTTT. Its translation: CASSPLQGNTWELFF. The full variable domain, completed using reference TRBV5-1 and TRBJ2-2, is KAGVTQTPRYLIKTRGQQVTLSCSPISGHRSVSWYQQTPGQGLQFLFEYFSETQRNKGNFPGRFSGRQFSNSRSEMNVSTLELGDSALYLCASSPLQGNTWELFFGEGSRLTVL.

This chain links TRBV2 with TRBJ2-2, with a tentative D call TRBD2 (7 bases). Trimming pared 11 bases from V and 4 bases from J, leaving 8 bases between. The CDR3 totals 11 residues. The germline V gene has CDR1 SNHLY and CDR2 FYNNEI. CDR3 protein: CAGGATGELFF. The CDR3 DNA sequence: TGTGCCGGGGGGGCCACCGGGGAGCTGTTTTTT.

This clonotype was picked up a small number of times. The chain joins TRBV15 to TRBJ2-1, with D perhaps matching TRBD1 or TRBD2 (6 bases each). CDR1 is LNHNV, CDR2 YYDKDF, per germline (reference sequence). Trimming took off 5 bases at V and 0 bases at J, with 14 bases between the two ends. The CDR3 runs 16 residues. CDR3 coding DNA: TGTGCCACCAGCCTGATGGGGGGCGACTCCTACAATGAGCAGTTCTTC. It translates to CATSLMGGDSYNEQFF.

V gene TRBV29-1 combines with J gene TRBJ1-2; 11 bases are a match to TRBD1. Germline lookup yields CDR1 SQVTM and CDR2 ANQGSEA. V gave up 6 bases and J gave up 7 bases; unmatched junction bases: 7. The CDR3 consists of 13 residues. CDR3 sequence reads: CSVQGTGGVGYTF. In DNA, the CDR3 is TGCAGCGTCCAAGGGACAGGGGGAGTTGGCTACACCTTC.

The V call is TRBV20-1, the J call TRBJ2-1, with TRBD2 matching 10 bases. CDR1 is DFQATT, CDR2 SNEGSKA, per germline (reference sequence). The junction had 14 bases not matched to a gene; V was cut back by 6 bases and J by 6 bases. This CDR3 has 16 residues. CDR3 coding DNA: TGCAGTGCAGTAAGCGGGGGGGGAATAGGGATCAATGAGCAGTTCTTC. Protein sequence: CSAVSGGGIGINEQFF.

In its sample, this clonotype was seen many times. This chain links TRBV29-1 with TRBJ2-7; 9 nucleotides match TRBD1. V was clipped by 7 bases and J by 7 bases; unmatched bases: 8. CDR3 length equals 12 residues. CDR1 is SQVTM and CDR2 is ANQGSEA in the germline V gene. The CDR3 protein is CSAPGQGGEQYF. CDR3 sequence (DNA): TGCAGCGCCCCGGGACAGGGCGGGGAGCAGTACTTC.

This clonotype was picked up many times. V is TRBV20-1 and J is TRBJ1-2; D is ambiguous. The CDR3 totals 14 residues. V was pared by 0 bases and J by 6 bases, with 14 bases between. Germline V gives CDR1 DFQATT, CDR2 SNEGSKA (reference sequence). CDR3 coding DNA: TGCAGTGCTAGAGATGTGTCGTCAGAACATGGCTACACCTTC. Amino acid sequence: CSARDVSSEHGYTF.

The CDR3 loop reads CASSTGDRGTEAFF. The DNA for the CDR3 is TGTGCCAGCAGTACGGGGGACAGGGGGACTGAAGCTTTCTTT. The chain couples TRBV5-8 to TRBJ1-1, with 11 bases aligning to TRBD1. Looked up from germline, CDR1 is SGHTS and CDR2 is YDEGEE. This CDR3 has 14 residues. After removal of 5 bases from V and 5 bases from J, the junction contained 5 bases not matched to a gene.